This TCR beta chain was sequenced for a study of cytomegalovirus exposure and HLA in healthy donors. Study-level points and caveats: A later analysis found common viral pathogens apparently linked to several of the most significant clusters. A likely sequencing artifact accounted for one observed cluster of highly shared sequence variants. About 90% or about 30% of the time was how often most TCR beta V segments were productive, according to an earlier analysis.

In regard to this clone: Its antigen remains unidentified. At one end, the junction sequence differs from germline, possibly due to a read error.

PCR used 60 Vbeta primers and 13 Jbeta primers. The data were produced by immunoSEQ multiplex PCR, yet TCRdb's version contains in-frame clones alone and is incomplete. Among roughly 120,000 clones listed, about 80% were seen once. CDR1 is MNHEY, CDR2 SVGAGI, per germline. CDR3 length equals 14 residues. This clonotype was obtained from a young man in good health and CMV-seropositive. This chain joins TRBV6-5 and TRBJ2-4, with D possibly matching TRBD1 (6 bases). Sequencing was performed on PBMCs. The CDR3 DNA sequence: TGTGCCAGCAGTTACTCGGGGGCCAAAAACAGTCAGTACTTC. This codes for CASSYSGAKNSQYF.